This TCR beta chain was recorded in a study of blood T cells in healthy people across ages. The CDR3 spans 15 residues. V shed 2 bases, J shed 5 bases, and the junction held 5 bases outside the gene matches. Germline V gene sequence: CDR1 MNHGY, CDR2 SVAAGI. General observations from the study: Naive CD4+ cell counts and diversity both ran higher in long-lived than in aged donors. Since the PBMCs were unsorted, naive and antigen-experienced cells could not be conclusively compared. Older individuals had lower TCR beta diversity per million T cells (the decline was roughly linear).

The second PCR ran about 6 to 11 cycles with a sample-barcoded 5' primer and J-beta primers. Carrying 12 random nucleotides, a template-switch adaptor labeled each individual cDNA molecule. Each CDR3 protein gets one entry after TCRdb re-called the 5' RACE reads with MiXCR. Altogether about 1.5 million distinct CDR3 sequences are present, 35% to 45% being singletons, with the ten largest covering approximately 7.9%. This clonotype turned up a few times. The antigen is undetermined. The sequencing sample was made of blood. The sequence was collected from a woman under 30 in good health. V usage is TRBV6-9 and J usage is TRBJ2-7; 11 bases agree with TRBD1. CDR3 protein: CASSYPGTGGDEQYF. The CDR3 DNA sequence: TGTGCCAGCAGTTATCCGGGGACAGGGGGGGACGAGCAGTACTTC.